This T cell receptor (beta chain) was recovered during a study of CD8 T cells in ankylosing spondylitis. Study-level results: Earlier work had already found some motif variants in reactive arthritis synovial fluid and blood. A TCR beta motif of roughly eight highly homologous variants seemed to mark ankylosing spondylitis blood. With a CD8+ phenotype, disease-linked clones were relatively rare in peripheral blood. Reportedly, disease-linked clones are significantly enriched in ankylosing spondylitis patients' matched synovial fluid.

It was by quantitative 5'-RACE with molecular barcodes that TCR beta libraries were made. TCRdb itself ran the 5' RACE reads through MiXCR, one entry per CDR3 protein. The sample lists roughly 470,000 distinct CDR3 sequences; approximately 26% were seen once. Worth noting for this clonotype: The antigen is not known.

CDR1 is SGHRS and CDR2 is YFSETQ in the germline V gene. V was pared by 5 bases and J by 4 bases, with 14 bases between. The CDR3 spans 14 residues. Source material: blood, either unsorted or a sorted T cell fraction (not recorded which). This receptor was obtained from a male donor with ankylosing spondylitis. The chain uses TRBV5-1 and TRBJ2-3; D possibly corresponds to TRBD1 (6 bases). The CDR3 DNA is TGCGCCAGCAGTACAACCCCAGGGGCAGATACGCAGTATTTT. It specifies CASSTTPGADTQYF.